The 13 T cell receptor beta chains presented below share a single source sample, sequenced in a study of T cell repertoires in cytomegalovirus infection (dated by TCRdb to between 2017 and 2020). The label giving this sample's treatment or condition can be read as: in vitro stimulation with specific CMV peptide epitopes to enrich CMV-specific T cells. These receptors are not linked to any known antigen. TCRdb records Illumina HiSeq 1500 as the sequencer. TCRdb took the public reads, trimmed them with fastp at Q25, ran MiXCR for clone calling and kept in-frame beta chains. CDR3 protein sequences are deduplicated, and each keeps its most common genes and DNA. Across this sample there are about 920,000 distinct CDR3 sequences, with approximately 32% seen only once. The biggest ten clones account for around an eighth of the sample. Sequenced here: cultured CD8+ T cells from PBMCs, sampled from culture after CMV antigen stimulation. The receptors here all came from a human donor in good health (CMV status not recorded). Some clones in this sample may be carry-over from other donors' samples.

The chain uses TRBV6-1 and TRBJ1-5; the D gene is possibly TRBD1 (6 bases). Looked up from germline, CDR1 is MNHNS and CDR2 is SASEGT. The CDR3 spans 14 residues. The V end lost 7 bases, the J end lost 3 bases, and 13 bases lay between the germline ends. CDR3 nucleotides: TGTGCCAGCACACCGGACAGTAACAATCAGCCCCAGCATTTT. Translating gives CASTPDSNNQPQHF.

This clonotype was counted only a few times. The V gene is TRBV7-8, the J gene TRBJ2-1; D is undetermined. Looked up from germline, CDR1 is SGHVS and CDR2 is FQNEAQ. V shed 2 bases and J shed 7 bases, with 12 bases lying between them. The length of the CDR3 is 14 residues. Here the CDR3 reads CASSLRRGRNEQFF. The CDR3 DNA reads TGTGCCAGCAGCTTAAGAAGAGGCAGGAATGAGCAGTTCTTC.

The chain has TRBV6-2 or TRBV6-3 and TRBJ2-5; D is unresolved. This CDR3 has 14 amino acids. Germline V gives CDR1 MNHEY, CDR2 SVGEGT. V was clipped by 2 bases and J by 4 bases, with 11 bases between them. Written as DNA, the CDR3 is TGTGCCAGCAGTTACCCCGACATTGGAGAGACCCAGTACTTC. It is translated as CASSYPDIGETQYF.

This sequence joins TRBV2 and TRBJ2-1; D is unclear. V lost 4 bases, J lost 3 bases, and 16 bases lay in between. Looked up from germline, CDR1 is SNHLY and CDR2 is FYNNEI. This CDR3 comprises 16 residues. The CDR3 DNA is TGTGCCAGCAGTGCTTACCGGGCCCTGAGCTACAATGAGCAGTTCTTC. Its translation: CASSAYRALSYNEQFF. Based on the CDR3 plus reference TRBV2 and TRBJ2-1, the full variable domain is EPEVTQTPSHQVTQMGQEVILRCVPISNHLYFYWYRQILGQKVEFLVSFYNNEISEKSEIFDDQFSVERPDGSNFTLKIRSTKLEDSAMYFCASSAYRALSYNEQFFGPGTRLTVL.

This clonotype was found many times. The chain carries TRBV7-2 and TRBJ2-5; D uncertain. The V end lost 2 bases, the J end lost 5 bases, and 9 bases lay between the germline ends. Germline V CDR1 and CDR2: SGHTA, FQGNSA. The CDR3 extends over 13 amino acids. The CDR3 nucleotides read TGTGCCAGCAGCTTAAAGGGTGGGGAGACCCAGTACTTC. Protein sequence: CASSLKGGETQYF. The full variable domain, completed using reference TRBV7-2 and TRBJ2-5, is GAGVSQSPSNKVTEKGKDVELRCDPISGHTALYWYRQSLGQGLEFLIYFQGNSAPDKSGLPSDRFSAERTGGSVSTLTIQRTQQEDSAVYLCASSLKGGETQYFGPGTRLLVL.

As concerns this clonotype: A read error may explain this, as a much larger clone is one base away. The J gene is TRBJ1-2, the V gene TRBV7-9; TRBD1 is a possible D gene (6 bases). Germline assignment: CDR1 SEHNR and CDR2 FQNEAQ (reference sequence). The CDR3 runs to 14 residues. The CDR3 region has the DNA TGTGCCTGCAGCTTAGCCGGGGGCTCTGTCGGCTACACCTTC. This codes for CACSLAGGSVGYTF.

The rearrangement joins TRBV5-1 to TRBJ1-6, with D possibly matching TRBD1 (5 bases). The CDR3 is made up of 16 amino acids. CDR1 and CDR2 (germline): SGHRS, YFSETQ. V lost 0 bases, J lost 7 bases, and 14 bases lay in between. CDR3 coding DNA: TGCGCCAGCAGCTTGGTTCGGGACTCAATCAATTCACCCCTCCACTTT. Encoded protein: CASSLVRDSINSPLHF.

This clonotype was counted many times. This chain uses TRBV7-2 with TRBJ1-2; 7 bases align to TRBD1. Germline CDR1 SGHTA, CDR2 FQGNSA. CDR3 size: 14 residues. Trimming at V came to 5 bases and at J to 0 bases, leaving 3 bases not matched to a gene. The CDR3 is CASSHRGPNYGYTF. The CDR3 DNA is TGTGCCAGCAGCCACAGGGGACCTAACTATGGCTACACCTTC.

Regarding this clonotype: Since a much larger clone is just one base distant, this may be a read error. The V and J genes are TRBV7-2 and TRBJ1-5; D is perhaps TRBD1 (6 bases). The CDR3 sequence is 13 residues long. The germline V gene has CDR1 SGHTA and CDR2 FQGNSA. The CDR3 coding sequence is TGTGCCAGCAGCTTGACACAGGGTCAGTCCCAGCATTTT. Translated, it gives CASSLTQGQSQHF.

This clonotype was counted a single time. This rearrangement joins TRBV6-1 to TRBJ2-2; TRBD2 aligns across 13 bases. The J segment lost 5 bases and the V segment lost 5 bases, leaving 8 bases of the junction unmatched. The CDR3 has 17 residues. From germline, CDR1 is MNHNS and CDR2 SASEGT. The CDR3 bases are TGTGCCAGCAGTTACACACTAGCGGGGGGGCTTACCGGGGAGCTGTTTTTT. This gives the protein CASSYTLAGGLTGELFF.

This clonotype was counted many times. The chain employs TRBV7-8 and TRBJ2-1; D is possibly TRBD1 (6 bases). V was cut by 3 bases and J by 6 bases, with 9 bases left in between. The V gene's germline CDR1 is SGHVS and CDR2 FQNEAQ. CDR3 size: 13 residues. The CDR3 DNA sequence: TGTGCCAGCAGCTTTGGGACACCCAATGAGCAGTTCTTC. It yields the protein CASSFGTPNEQFF.

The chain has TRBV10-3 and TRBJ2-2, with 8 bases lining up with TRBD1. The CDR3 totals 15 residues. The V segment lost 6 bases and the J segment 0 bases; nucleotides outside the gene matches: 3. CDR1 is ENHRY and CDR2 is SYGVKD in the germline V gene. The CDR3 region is CAIRTGETNTGELFF. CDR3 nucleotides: TGTGCCATCAGGACAGGGGAAACGAACACCGGGGAGCTGTTTTTT.

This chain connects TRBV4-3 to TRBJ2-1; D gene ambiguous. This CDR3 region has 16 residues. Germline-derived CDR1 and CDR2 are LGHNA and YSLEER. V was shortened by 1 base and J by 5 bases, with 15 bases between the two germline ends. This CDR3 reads CASSQVITRTNNEQFF. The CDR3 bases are TGCGCCAGCAGCCAAGTCATCACCCGGACCAACAATGAGCAGTTCTTC.